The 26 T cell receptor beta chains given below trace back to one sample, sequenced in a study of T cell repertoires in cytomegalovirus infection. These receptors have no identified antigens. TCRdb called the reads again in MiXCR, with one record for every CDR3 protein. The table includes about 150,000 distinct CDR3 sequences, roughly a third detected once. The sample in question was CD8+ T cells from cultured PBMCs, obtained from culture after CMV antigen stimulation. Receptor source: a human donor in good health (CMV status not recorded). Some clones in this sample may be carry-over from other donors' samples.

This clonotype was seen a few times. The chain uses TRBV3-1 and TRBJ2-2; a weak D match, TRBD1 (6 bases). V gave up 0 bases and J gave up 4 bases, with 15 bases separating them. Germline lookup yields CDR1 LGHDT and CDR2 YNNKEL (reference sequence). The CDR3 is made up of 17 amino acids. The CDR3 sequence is CASSQDVAVRGTGELFF. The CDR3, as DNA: TGTGCCAGCAGCCAAGACGTTGCAGTCAGGGGCACCGGGGAGCTGTTTTTT.

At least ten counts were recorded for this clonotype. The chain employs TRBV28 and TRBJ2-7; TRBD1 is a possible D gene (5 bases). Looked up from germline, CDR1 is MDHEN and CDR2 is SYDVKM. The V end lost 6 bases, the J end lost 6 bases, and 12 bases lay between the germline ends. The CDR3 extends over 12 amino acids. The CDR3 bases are TGTGCCAGCAGCTTCGGACAACCCGAGCAGTACTTC. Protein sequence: CASSFGQPEQYF. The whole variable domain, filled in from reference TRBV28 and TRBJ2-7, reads DVKVTQSSRYLVKRTGEKVFLECVQDMDHENMFWYRQDPGLGLRLIYFSYDVKMKEKGDIPEGYSVSREKKERFSLILESASTNQTSMYLCASSFGQPEQYFGPGTRLTVT.

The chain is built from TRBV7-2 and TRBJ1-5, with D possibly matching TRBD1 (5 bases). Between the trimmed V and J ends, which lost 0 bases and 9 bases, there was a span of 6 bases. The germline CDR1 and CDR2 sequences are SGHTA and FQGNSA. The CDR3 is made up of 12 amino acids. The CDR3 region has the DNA TGTGCCAGCAGCTTAGCGGGGGGGCCCCAGCATTTT. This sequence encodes CASSLAGGPQHF. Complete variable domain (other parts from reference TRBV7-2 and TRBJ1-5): GAGVSQSPSNKVTEKGKDVELRCDPISGHTALYWYRQSLGQGLEFLIYFQGNSAPDKSGLPSDRFSAERTGGSVSTLTIQRTQQEDSAVYLCASSLAGGPQHFGDGTRLSIL.

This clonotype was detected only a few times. CDR3 in amino acids: CASSSGVSGANVLTF. Here the CDR3 DNA reads TGTGCCAGCAGTTCAGGTGTCTCTGGGGCCAACGTCCTGACTTTC. This chain connects TRBV7-9 to TRBJ2-6; D gene uncertain. Germline V gene data show CDR1 as SEHNR and CDR2 as FQNEAQ (reference sequence). Trimming stripped 6 bases from V and 0 bases from J, with 9 bases between. CDR3 size: 15 residues.

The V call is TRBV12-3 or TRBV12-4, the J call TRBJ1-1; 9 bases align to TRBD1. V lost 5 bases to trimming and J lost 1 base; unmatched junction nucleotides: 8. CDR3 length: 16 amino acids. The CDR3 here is CASSLARDRENTEAFF. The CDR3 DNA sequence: TGTGCCAGCAGTCTGGCCCGGGACAGGGAGAACACTGAAGCTTTCTTT.

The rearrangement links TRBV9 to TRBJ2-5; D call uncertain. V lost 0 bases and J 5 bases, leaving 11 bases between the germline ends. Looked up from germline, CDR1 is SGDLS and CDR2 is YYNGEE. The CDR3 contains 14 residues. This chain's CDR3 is CASSVDGSRETQYF. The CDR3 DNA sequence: TGTGCCAGCAGCGTAGACGGTTCGCGGGAGACCCAGTACTTC.

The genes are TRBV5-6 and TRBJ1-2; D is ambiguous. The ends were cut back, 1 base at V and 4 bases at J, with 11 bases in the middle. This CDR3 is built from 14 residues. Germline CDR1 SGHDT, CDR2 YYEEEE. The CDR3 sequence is CASSLWSDTYGYTF. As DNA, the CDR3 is TGTGCCAGCAGCTTGTGGTCAGATACCTATGGCTACACCTTC.

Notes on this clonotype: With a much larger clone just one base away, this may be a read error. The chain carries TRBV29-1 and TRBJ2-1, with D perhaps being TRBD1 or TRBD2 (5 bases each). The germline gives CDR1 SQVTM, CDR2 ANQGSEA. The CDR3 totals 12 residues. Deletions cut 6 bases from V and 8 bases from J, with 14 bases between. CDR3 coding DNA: TGCAGCGTGGGGCTGGGAGACGATGAGCAGTTCTTC. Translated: CSVGLGDDEQFF.

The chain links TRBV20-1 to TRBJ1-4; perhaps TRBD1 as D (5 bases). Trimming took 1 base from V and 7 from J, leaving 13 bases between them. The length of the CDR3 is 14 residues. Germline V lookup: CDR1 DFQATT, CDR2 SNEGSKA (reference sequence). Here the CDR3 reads CSARVPKGPEKLFF. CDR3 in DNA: TGCAGTGCTAGAGTGCCCAAGGGGCCTGAAAAACTGTTTTTT.

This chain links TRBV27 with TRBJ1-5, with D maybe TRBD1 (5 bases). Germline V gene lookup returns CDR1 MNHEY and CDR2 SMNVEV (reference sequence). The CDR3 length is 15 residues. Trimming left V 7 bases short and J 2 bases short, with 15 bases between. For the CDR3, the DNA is TGTGCCAGCACCCAGAGAGGGGATGGCAATCAGCCCCAGCATTTT. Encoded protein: CASTQRGDGNQPQHF.

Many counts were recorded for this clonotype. CDR3 in amino acids: CASSWGPSWGDTQYF. Here the CDR3 DNA reads TGTGCCAGCAGCTGGGGACCTTCCTGGGGAGATACGCAGTATTTT. The chain carries TRBV7-2 and TRBJ2-3, with D perhaps given as TRBD1 or TRBD2 (5 bases each). The ends were cut back, 4 bases at V and 5 bases at J, with 16 bases in the middle. This CDR3 spans 15 amino acids. Germline CDR1 and CDR2: SGHTA and FQGNSA.

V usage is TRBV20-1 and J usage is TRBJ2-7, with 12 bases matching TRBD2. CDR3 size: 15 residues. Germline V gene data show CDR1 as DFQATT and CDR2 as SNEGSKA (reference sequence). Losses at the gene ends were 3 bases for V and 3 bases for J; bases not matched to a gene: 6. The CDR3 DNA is TGCAGTGCTAGGGCACGGACTAGCGGGGTCTACGAGCAGTACTTC. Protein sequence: CSARARTSGVYEQYF.

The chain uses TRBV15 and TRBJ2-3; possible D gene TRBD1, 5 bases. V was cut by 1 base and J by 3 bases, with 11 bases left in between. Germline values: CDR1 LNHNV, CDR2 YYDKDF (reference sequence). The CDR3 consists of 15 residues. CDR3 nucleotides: TGTGCCACCAGCAGAGTCCAGGGCCGTACAGATACGCAGTATTTT. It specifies CATSRVQGRTDTQYF.

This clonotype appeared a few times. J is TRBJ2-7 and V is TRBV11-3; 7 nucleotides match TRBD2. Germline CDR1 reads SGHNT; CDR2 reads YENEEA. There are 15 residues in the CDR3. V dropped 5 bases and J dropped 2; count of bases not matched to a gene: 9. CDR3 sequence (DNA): TGTGCCAGCAGCCCCGGGGAGGGGAAGCCCTACGAGCAGTACTTC. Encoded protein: CASSPGEGKPYEQYF. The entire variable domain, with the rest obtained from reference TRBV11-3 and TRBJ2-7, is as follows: EAGVVQSPRYKIIEKKQPVAFWCNPISGHNTLYWYLQNLGQGPELLIRYENEEAVDDSQLPKDRFSAERLKGVDSTLKIQPAELGDSAVYLCASSPGEGKPYEQYFGPGTRLTVT.

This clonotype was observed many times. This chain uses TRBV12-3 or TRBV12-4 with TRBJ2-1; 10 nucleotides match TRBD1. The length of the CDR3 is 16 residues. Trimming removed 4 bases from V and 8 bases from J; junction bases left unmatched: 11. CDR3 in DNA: TGTGCCAGCAGTTCCCCGCCCCGGACAGGGGGGGATGAGCAGTTCTTC. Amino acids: CASSSPPRTGGDEQFF.

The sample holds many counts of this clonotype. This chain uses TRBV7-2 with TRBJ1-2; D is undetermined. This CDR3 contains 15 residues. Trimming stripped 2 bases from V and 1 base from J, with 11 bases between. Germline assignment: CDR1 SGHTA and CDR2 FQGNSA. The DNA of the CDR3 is TGTGCCAGCAGCTTAATCGGTTCCGTTAACTATGGCTACACCTTC. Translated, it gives CASSLIGSVNYGYTF.

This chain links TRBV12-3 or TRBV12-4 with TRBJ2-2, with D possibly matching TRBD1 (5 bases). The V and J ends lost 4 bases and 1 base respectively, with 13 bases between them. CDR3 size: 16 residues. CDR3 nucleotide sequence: TGTGCCAGCAGTTACCCCGTGACAGAGAACACCGGGGAGCTGTTTTTT. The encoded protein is CASSYPVTENTGELFF.

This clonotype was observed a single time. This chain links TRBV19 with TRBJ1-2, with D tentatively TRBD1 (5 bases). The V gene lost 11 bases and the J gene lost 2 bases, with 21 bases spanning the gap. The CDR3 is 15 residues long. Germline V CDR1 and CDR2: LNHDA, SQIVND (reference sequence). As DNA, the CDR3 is TGTGCCGCTACGACCGGGACCACAGAAAACTATGGCTACACCTTC. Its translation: CAATTGTTENYGYTF. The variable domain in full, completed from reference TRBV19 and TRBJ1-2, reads DGGITQSPKYLFRKEGQNVTLSCEQNLNHDAMYWYRQDPGQGLRLIYYSQIVNDFQKGDIAEGYSVSREKKESFPLTVTSAQKNPTAFYLCAATTGTTENYGYTFGSGTRLTVV.

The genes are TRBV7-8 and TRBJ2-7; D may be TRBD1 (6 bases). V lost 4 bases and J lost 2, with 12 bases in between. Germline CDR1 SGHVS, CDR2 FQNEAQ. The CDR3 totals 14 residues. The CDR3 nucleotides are TGTGCCAGCAGCTCAATACAGGGTACCTACGAGCAGTACTTC. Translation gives CASSSIQGTYEQYF.

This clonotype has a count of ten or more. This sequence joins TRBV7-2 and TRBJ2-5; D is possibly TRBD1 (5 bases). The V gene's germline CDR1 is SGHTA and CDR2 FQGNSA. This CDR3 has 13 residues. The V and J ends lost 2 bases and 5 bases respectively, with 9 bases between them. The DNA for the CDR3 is TGTGCCAGCAGCTTAAATAAGGGGGAGACCCAGTACTTC. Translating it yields CASSLNKGETQYF. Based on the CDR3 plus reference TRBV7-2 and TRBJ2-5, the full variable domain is GAGVSQSPSNKVTEKGKDVELRCDPISGHTALYWYRQSLGQGLEFLIYFQGNSAPDKSGLPSDRFSAERTGGSVSTLTIQRTQQEDSAVYLCASSLNKGETQYFGPGTRLLVL.

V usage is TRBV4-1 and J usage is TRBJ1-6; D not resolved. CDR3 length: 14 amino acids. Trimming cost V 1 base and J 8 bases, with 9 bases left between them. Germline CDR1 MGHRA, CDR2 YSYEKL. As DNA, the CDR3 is TGCGCCAGCAGCCAAGGGGGTTTCGATTCACCCCTCCACTTT. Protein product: CASSQGGFDSPLHF.

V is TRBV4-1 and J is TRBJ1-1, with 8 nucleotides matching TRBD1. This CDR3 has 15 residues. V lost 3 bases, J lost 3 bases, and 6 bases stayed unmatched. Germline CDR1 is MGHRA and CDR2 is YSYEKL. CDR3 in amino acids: CASSHLQGADTEAFF. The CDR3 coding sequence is TGCGCCAGCAGCCACCTTCAGGGGGCGGACACTGAAGCTTTCTTT.

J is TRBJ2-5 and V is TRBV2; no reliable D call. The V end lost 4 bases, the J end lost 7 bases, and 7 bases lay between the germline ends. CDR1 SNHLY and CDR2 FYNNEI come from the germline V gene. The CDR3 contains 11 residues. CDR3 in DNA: TGTGCCAGCAGTGGGACGGGGACCCAGTACTTC. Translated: CASSGTGTQYF. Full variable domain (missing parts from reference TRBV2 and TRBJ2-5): EPEVTQTPSHQVTQMGQEVILRCVPISNHLYFYWYRQILGQKVEFLVSFYNNEISEKSEIFDDQFSVERPDGSNFTLKIRSTKLEDSAMYFCASSGTGTQYFGPGTRLLVL.

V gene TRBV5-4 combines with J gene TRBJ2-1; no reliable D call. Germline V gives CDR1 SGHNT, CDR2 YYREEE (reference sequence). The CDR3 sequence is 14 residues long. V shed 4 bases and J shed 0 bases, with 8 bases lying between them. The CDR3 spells CASSISSSYNEQFF. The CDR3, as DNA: TGTGCCAGCAGCATCTCGAGCTCCTACAATGAGCAGTTCTTC.

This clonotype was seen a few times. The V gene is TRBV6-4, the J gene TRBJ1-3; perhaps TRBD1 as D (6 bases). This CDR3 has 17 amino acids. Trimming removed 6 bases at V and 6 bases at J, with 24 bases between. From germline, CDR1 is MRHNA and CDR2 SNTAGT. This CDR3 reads CASRELPPRGSLNTIYF. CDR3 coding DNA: TGTGCCAGCAGAGAATTACCCCCCAGGGGCTCGCTAAACACCATATATTTT.

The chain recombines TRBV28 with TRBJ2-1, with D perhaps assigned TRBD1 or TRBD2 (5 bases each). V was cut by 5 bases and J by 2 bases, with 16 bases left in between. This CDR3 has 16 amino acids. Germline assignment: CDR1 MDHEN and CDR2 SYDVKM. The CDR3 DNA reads TGTGCCAGCAGTCCCGGGGCGACATATACCTACAATGAGCAGTTCTTC. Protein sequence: CASSPGATYTYNEQFF.